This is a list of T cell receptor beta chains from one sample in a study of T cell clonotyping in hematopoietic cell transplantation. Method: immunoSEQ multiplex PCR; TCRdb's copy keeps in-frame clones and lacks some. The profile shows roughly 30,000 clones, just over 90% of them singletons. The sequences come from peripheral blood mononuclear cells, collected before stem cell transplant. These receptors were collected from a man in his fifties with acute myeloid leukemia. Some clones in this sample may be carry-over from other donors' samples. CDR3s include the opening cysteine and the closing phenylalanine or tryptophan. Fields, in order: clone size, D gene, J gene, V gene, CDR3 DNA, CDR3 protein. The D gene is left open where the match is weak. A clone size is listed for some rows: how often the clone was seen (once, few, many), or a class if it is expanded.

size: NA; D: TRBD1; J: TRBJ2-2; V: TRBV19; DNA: TGTGCCAGTAGTCCAAGGACAGGGCCCTCCGGGGAGCTGTTTTTT; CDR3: CASSPRTGPSGELFF
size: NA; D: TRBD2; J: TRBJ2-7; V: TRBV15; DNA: TGTGCCACCAGCAGCCGGACTAGCGGGATTTACGAGCAGTACTTC; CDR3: CATSSRTSGIYEQYF
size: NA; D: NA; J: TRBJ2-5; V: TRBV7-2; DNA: TGTGCCAGCAGCTTAAATGCTAGTCCAGAGACCCAGTACTTC; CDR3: CASSLNASPETQYF
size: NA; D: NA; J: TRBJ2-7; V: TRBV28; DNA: TGTGCCAGCAGTTTACCAAGCTCCTACGAGCAGTACTTC; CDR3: CASSLPSSYEQYF
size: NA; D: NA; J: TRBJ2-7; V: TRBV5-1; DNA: TGCGCCAGCAGCTCCGGGGACAAATCCTACGAGCAGTACTTC; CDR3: CASSSGDKSYEQYF
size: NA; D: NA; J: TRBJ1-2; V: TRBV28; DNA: TGTGCCAGCAGTGAATGGGTCGGTGGCTACACCTTC; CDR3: CASSEWVGGYTF
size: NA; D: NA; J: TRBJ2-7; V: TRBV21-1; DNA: TGTGCCAGCACCATTTGCAACGACCTCTCCTCCTACGAGCAGTACTTC; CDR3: CASTICNDLSSYEQYF
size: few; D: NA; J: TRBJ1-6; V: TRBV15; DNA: TGTGCCACCAGCAGAGTATTGGGGGATAATTCACCCCTCCACTTT; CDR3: CATSRVLGDNSPLHF
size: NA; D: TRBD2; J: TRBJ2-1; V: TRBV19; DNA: TGTGCCAGTAGTATGGGACTACGGACTAGCCCTCACAATGAGCAGTTCTTC; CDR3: CASSMGLRTSPHNEQFF
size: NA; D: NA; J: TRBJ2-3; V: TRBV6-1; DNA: TGTGCCAGCAGTGAAATGAGGGATACGCAGTATTTT; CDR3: CASSEMRDTQYF
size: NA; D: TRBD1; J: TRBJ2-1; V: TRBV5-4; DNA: TGTGCCAGCAGCTTGGTTCAGGGGGCAGGGTACAATGAGCAGTTCTTC; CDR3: CASSLVQGAGYNEQFF
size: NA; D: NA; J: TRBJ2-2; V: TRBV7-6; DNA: TGTGCCAGCAGCTTAACAGGGTCGGTCGGGGAGCTGTTTTTT; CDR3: CASSLTGSVGELFF
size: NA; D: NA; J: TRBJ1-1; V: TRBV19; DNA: TGTGCCAGTAGTCCCACGGCTGGGAACACTGAAGCTTTCTTT; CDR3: CASSPTAGNTEAFF
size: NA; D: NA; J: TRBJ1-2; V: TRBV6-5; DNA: TGTGCCAGCAGTTACTCGGGCTATAGTGGCTACACCTTC; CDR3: CASSYSGYSGYTF
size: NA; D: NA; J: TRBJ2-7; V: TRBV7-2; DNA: TGTGCCAGCAGCTATGACAGGGCGGGGGAGCAGTACTTC; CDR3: CASSYDRAGEQYF
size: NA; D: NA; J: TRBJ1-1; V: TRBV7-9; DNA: TGTGCCAGCAGCTCGCGGACACCTTCAAACACTGAAGCTTTCTTT; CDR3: CASSSRTPSNTEAFF
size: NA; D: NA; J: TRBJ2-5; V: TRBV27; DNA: TGTGCCAGCAGTTTATCCCCCACCAGCGGAGGGGTGGGGGCCCAGTACTTC; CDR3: CASSLSPTSGGVGAQYF
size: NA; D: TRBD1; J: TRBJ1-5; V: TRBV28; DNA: TGTGCCAGCACCCTCACCGACAGGGGGATTCAGCCCCAGCATTTT; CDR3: CASTLTDRGIQPQHF
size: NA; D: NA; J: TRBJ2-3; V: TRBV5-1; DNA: TGCGCCAGCAGCTTGAGCATCTCACACTTAAGCACAGATACGCAGTATTTT; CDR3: CASSLSISHLSTDTQYF
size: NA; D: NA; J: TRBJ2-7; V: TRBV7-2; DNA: TGTGCCAGCAGCTTTCGAATGGCAGGGTACGAGCAGTACTTC; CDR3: CASSFRMAGYEQYF
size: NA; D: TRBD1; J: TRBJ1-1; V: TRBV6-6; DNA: TGTGCCAGCAGGGGGACAGGGGACACTGAAGCTTTCTTT; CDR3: CASRGTGDTEAFF
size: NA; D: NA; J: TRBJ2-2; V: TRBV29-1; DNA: TGCAGCGTTTCCCGGGACAGGGAGCTGTTTTTT; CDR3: CSVSRDRELFF
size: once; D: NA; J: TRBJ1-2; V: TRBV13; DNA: TGTGCCAGCAGCCGTAAGGCTCATTTCTACACCTTC; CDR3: CASSRKAHFYTF
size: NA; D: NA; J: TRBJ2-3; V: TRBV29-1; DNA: TGCAGCGTTCTCACAGATACGCAGTATTTT; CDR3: CSVLTDTQYF
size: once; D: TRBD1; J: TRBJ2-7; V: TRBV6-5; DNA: TGTGCCAGCAGTTACTCGACAGGGACCGGGGCCGAGCAGTACTTC; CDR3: CASSYSTGTGAEQYF
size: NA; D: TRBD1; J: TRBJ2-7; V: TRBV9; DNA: TGTGCCAGCAGCGAGGGACAGGCCTACGAGCAGTACTTC; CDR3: CASSEGQAYEQYF
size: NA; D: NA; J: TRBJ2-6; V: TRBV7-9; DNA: TGTGCCAGCAGTTTACTCTATACAGGGACTGGGGCCAACGTCCTGACTTTC; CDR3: CASSLLYTGTGANVLTF
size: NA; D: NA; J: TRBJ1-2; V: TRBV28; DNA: TGTGCCGGAACAGGACAAGGGGGCTACACCTTC; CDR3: CAGTGQGGYTF
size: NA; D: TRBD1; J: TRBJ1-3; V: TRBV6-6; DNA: TGTGCCAGCCGGGGACAGGCTGGAAACACCATATATTTT; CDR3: CASRGQAGNTIYF
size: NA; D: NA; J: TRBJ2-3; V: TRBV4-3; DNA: TGCGCCAGCAGCCAAGGATCGAGCGCAGATACGCAGTATTTT; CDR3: CASSQGSSADTQYF
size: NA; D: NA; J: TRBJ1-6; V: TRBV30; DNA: TGTGCCTGGAGTGGGCCTTCATCCACTTATAATTCACCCCTCCACTTT; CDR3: CAWSGPSSTYNSPLHF
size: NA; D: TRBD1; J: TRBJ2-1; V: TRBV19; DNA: TGTGCCAGTAGTACCCCCGGGACAGGGAGAGGGTCCTACAATGAGCAGTTCTTC; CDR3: CASSTPGTGRGSYNEQFF
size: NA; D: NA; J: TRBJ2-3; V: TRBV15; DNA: TGTGCCACCAGCAGAGATTGGGGAAATTCGCAGTATTTT; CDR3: CATSRDWGNSQYF
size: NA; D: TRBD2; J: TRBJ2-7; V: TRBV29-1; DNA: TGCAGCGTGGAGCGGGGGTCGGAGGAGCAGTACTTC; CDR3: CSVERGSEEQYF
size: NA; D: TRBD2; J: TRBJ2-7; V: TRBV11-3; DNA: TGTGCCAGCAGCTCCGGGGGGGAGCAGTACTTC; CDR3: CASSSGGEQYF
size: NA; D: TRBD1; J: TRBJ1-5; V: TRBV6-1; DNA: TGTGCCAGCAGGGAGCTCACAGGGGTCCAGCCCCAGCATTTT; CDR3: CASRELTGVQPQHF
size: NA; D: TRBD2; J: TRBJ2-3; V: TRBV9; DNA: TGTGCCAGCAGCTTACAAGCGGGAGGGTCAGATACGCAGTATTTT; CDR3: CASSLQAGGSDTQYF
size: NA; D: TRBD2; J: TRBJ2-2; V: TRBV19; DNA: TGTGCCAGTAGTATAGAACTAGCGTTTCACACCGGGGAGCTGTTTTTT; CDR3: CASSIELAFHTGELFF
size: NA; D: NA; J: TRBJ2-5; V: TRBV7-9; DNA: TGTGCCAGCAGCTTAGCAGGCCCAGGTCGTCTAGGGCGGGAGACCCAGTACTTC; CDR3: CASSLAGPGRLGRETQYF
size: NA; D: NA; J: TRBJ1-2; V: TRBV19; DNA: TGTGCCAGTAGTTCCCTGGAGGGGTCGAAGGGTCGGGGCCACACCTTC; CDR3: CASSSLEGSKGRGHTF
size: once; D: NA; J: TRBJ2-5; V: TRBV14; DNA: TGTGCCAGCAGCCAGCCCCCCCGGTGGAGCGGTCAAGAGACCCAGTACTTC; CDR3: CASSQPPRWSGQETQYF
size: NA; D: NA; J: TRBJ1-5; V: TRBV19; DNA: TGTGCCAGTAGCTCCCAGGGGTCGGGTCAGCCCCAGCATTTT; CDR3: CASSSQGSGQPQHF
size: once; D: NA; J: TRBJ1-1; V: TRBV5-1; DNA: TGCGCCAGCAGCTTGGCCGGAGGGGACACTGAAGCTTTCTTT; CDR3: CASSLAGGDTEAFF
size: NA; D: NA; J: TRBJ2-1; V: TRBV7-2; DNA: TGTGCCAGCGGCCAGTTTCGGGGGCAGTTCTTC; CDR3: CASGQFRGQFF
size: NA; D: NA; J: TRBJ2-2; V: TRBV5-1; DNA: TGCGCCAGCAGCCCATGGAAAGGTGGGCGGAACACCGGGGAGCTGTTTTTT; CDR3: CASSPWKGGRNTGELFF
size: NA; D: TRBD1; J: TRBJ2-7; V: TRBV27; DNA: TGTGCCAGCAGTTTCTTGGACAGGGGCTACGAGCAGTACTTC; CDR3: CASSFLDRGYEQYF